This TCR beta chain derives from a study of glioma-infiltrating T cells. Study-wide findings and caveats: Non-neoplastic patients had below-expected tissue-blood divergence, while all gliomas exceeded expectation. Only very few CDR3 sequences appeared in both tissue and blood.

This clonotype occurred many times. The antigen is not known. Using RNA template, CDR3s of TCR alpha and beta were amplified with iRepertoire arm-PCR. One-step reverse transcription and amplification started from around 100-400 ng of tissue mRNA or PBMC total RNA. TCRdb passed the multiplex PCR reads through MiXCR, listing each CDR3 protein once. The sample has 93,000 or so distinct CDR3 sequences, about 30% seen once. Trimming shortened V by 5 bases and J by 1 base, and 8 bases separated the two germline ends. There are 13 residues in the CDR3. Germline CDR1 reads MNHNS; CDR2 reads SASEGT. Source material: glioma tissue, nonneoplastic brain tissue, or PBMCs (not recorded which). The receptor was derived from a human donor with low-grade glioma or glioblastoma, undergoing nonglioma brain surgery, or in good health (not recorded which). The rearrangement links TRBV6-1 to TRBJ1-1; D unclear. The CDR3 sequence is CASSIDGNTEAFF. In DNA form, the CDR3 reads TGTGCCAGCAGTATAGATGGGAACACTGAAGCTTTCTTT.